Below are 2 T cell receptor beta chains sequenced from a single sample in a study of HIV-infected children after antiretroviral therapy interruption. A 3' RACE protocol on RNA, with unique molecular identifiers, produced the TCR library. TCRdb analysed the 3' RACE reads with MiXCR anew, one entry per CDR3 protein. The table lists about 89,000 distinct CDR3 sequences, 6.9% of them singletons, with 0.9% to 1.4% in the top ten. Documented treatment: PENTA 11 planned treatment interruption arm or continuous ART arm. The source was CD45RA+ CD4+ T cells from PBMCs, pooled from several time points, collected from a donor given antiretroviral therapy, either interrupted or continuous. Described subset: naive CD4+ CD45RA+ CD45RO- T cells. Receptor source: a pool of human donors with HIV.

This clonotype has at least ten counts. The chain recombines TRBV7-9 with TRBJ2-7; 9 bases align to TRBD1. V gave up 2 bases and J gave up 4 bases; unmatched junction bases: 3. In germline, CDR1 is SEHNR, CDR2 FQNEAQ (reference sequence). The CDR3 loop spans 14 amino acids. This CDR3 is CASSLPGQGYEQYF. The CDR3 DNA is TGTGCCAGCAGCTTACCGGGACAGGGTTACGAGCAGTACTTC.

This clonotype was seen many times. CDR3 in amino acids: CASSKFGSGGPAYNEQFF. DNA of the CDR3: TGTGCCAGCAGCAAATTCGGAAGCGGGGGACCGGCCTACAATGAGCAGTTCTTC. The chain couples TRBV21-1 to TRBJ2-1; the table names TRBD2, a call not compared with the DNA. TRBV21-1 is classified as a pseudogene. The CDR3 consists of 18 residues.